This note documents a single TCR beta chain sequence. This specimen belongs to a study of OX40 agonist ivuxolimab in advanced cancers. Study background: Patients received ivuxolimab, an intravenous treatment, every 2 weeks at 0.01 to 10 mg/kg.

Method: immunoSEQ multiplex PCR; TCRdb's copy keeps in-frame clones and lacks some. The data contain roughly 80,000 clones, about nine tenths of them seen just once; the ten biggest clones take up 0.32%. The junction had 10 bases not matched to a gene; V was cut back by 6 bases and J by 9 bases. This CDR3 is built from 14 residues. Germline assignment: CDR1 MDHEN and CDR2 SYDVKM. The clonotype comes from an adult with an advanced solid tumor such as melanoma, head and neck, liver or kidney cancer. J is TRBJ2-1 and V is TRBV28; 8 bases map to TRBD1. The sequencing used CD4+ or CD8+ T cells sorted from blood, collected in a trial of the OX40 agonist ivuxolimab. CDR3 loop: CASRRTGTEGEQFF. CDR3 nucleotides: TGTGCCAGCAGGAGGACAGGGACGGAAGGTGAGCAGTTCTTC.